The 10 T cell receptor beta chains listed next were all sequenced from one sample in a study of T-cell memory formation after mild COVID-19. TCRdb independently ran MiXCR on the 5' RACE reads; one entry per CDR3 protein. Among about 150,000 distinct CDR3 sequences listed, 6% to 7% were seen once. The sequenced sample consisted of PBMCs or a T cell subset sorted from them (not recorded which). Receptor source: an adult woman who had mild COVID-19 (a few samples of this study predate the infection). Cell type and time point are not known.

The rearrangement uses TRBV7-2 and TRBJ1-1, with a tentative D call TRBD1 (5 bases). Germline CDR1 SGHTA, CDR2 FQGNSA. The CDR3 extends over 15 amino acids. V gave up 5 bases and J gave up 3 bases, with 16 bases separating them. CDR3 sequence: CASSPWGGVDTEAFF. The DNA of the CDR3 is TGTGCCAGCAGCCCCTGGGGAGGGGTGGACACTGAAGCTTTCTTT. The full variable domain, completed using reference TRBV7-2 and TRBJ1-1, is GAGVSQSPSNKVTEKGKDVELRCDPISGHTALYWYRQSLGQGLEFLIYFQGNSAPDKSGLPSDRFSAERTGGSVSTLTIQRTQQEDSAVYLCASSPWGGVDTEAFFGQGTRLTVV.

This clonotype was counted ten times or more. This chain uses TRBV6-5 with TRBJ2-6; D gene unclear. Germline CDR1 is MNHEY and CDR2 is SVGAGI. This CDR3 is 17 amino acids long. V was clipped by 0 bases and J by 2 bases, with 11 bases between them. The DNA of the CDR3 is TGTGCCAGCAGTTACTCGAGGCCGGTAGCTGGGGCCAACGTCCTGACTTTC. It encodes CASSYSRPVAGANVLTF.

The V gene is TRBV5-6, the J gene TRBJ2-1, with D unclear. Trimming shortened V by 2 bases and J by 5 bases, and 11 bases separated the two germline ends. Looked up from germline, CDR1 is SGHDT and CDR2 is YYEEEE. The CDR3 is 14 amino acids. CDR3 nucleotide sequence: TGTGCCAGCAGCTTCTTCGGTGCAAACAATGAGCAGTTCTTC. Translating it yields CASSFFGANNEQFF.

This clonotype was seen a handful of times. The chain couples TRBV5-4 to TRBJ2-5; TRBD2 matches at 9 bases. V dropped 3 bases and J dropped 3; count of bases not matched to a gene: 9. CDR3 size: 16 residues. The germline V gene encodes CDR1 SGHNT and CDR2 YYREEE (reference sequence). CDR3 amino acids: CASSWGGLALEETQYF. The CDR3 bases are TGTGCCAGCAGCTGGGGGGGACTAGCCCTAGAAGAGACCCAGTACTTC.

This clonotype has at least ten counts. The chain uses TRBV7-9 and TRBJ2-1; D not certain. Trimming shortened V by 5 bases and J by 4 bases, and 12 bases separated the two germline ends. CDR1 and CDR2 from the germline V gene are SEHNR and FQNEAQ (reference sequence). The CDR3 has 14 residues. This chain's CDR3 is CASSPRAPYNEQFF. CDR3 bases: TGTGCCAGCAGCCCACGGGCCCCTTACAATGAGCAGTTCTTC.

This clonotype was observed at least ten times. The CDR3 nucleotides read TGTGCCAGCAGTGACTTCAATCAGCCCCAGCATTTT. This gives the protein CASSDFNQPQHF. The V call is TRBV7-2, the J call TRBJ1-5; no reliable D call. From germline, CDR1 is SGHTA and CDR2 FQGNSA. CDR3 size: 12 residues. V was trimmed by 6 bases and J by 3 bases, leaving 6 bases between them.

This clonotype was detected ten times or more. This chain uses TRBV6-5 with TRBJ2-5, with 9 nucleotides matching TRBD1. The germline V gene has CDR1 MNHEY and CDR2 SVGAGI. CDR3 size: 15 residues. Trimming took 5 bases from V and 6 from J; bases not matched to a gene: 10. Here the CDR3 reads CASSPGTGGGKTQYF. In DNA, the CDR3 is TGTGCCAGCAGTCCCGGAACAGGGGGCGGAAAGACCCAGTACTTC.

This clonotype was observed many times. The chain employs TRBV6-1 and TRBJ2-4, with D perhaps matching TRBD1 (6 bases). The CDR3 spans 16 residues. Between the trimmed V and J ends, which lost 1 base and 9 bases, there was a span of 19 bases. Germline-derived CDR1 and CDR2 are MNHNS and SASEGT. In DNA, the CDR3 is TGTGCCAGCAGTGAAGAAATGATCTCGGGACAAACCATTCAGTACTTC. Translated: CASSEEMISGQTIQYF.

This clonotype was detected ten times or more. One junction end disagrees with the germline gene, perhaps due to a read error. The CDR3 is CASSQVSVGGQHF. The CDR3 DNA is TGTGCCAGCAGCCAAGTCAGTGTAGGGGGTCAGCACTTC. The J gene is TRBJ2-7, the V gene TRBV14; weak D call: TRBD1 (6 bases). The CDR3 totals 13 residues. Germline CDR1 is SGHDN and CDR2 is FVKESK.

This clonotype was seen at least ten times. This chain joins TRBV27 and TRBJ1-2; 8 bases match TRBD1. V lost 5 bases and J lost 4; bases outside the gene matches: 3. The germline CDR1 and CDR2 sequences are MNHEY and SMNVEV (reference sequence). The CDR3 has 13 residues. The DNA for the CDR3 is TGTGCCAGCAGTCCAGACAGGGGCTATGGCTACACCTTC. It encodes CASSPDRGYGYTF.